This TCR beta chain came from a study of T-cell memory formation after mild COVID-19. Findings and caveats of the study: Among CD4+ contracting clones, most were CM and EM, and CD8+ ones EMRA.

CDR1 and CDR2 from the germline V gene are LNHDA and SQIVND (reference sequence). CDR3 length: 13 amino acids. Trimming cost V 1 base and J 5 bases, with 8 bases left between them. The authors produced TCR alpha and TCR beta cDNA libraries with sample barcodes and UMIs by 5'RACE using constant-segment primers. A single record per CDR3 protein comes from TCRdb applying MiXCR to the 5' RACE reads. The data contain 40,000 to 60,000 distinct CDR3 sequences, approximately 8% of them seen just once; the ten biggest clones take up 1.4%. Regarding this clonotype: Its specificity is not known.

The gene calls are TRBV19 and TRBJ1-1; no reliable D call. The source material was PBMCs or a T cell subset sorted from them (not recorded which). This receptor was taken from a man aged 18 to 30 who had mild COVID-19 (a few samples of this study predate the infection). Cell type and time point are not known. The CDR3 region is CASSIVGDTEAFF. The CDR3 nucleotides read TGTGCCAGTAGTATAGTCGGGGATACTGAAGCTTTCTTT. Together with reference TRBV19 and TRBJ1-1, the CDR3 gives the full variable domain: DGGITQSPKYLFRKEGQNVTLSCEQNLNHDAMYWYRQDPGQGLRLIYYSQIVNDFQKGDIAEGYSVSREKKESFPLTVTSAQKNPTAFYLCASSIVGDTEAFFGQGTRLTVV.